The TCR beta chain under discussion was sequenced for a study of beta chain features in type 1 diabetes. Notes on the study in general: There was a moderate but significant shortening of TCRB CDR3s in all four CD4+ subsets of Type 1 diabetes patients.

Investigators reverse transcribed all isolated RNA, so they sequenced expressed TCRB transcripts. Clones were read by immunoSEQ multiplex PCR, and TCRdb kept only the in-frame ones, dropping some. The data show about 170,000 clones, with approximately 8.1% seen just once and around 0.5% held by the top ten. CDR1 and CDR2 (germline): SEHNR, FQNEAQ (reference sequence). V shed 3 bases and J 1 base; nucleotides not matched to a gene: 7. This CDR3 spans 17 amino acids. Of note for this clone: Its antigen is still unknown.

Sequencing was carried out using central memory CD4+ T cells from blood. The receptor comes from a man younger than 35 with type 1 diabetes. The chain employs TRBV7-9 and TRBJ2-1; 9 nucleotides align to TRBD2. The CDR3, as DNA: TGTGCCAGCAGCTTCACTAGCGGGCACCTGTCCTACAATGAGCAGTTCTTC. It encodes CASSFTSGHLSYNEQFF.